This entry lists 25 T cell receptor beta chains sequenced from one sample in a study of blood T cell repertoires in COVID-19. Assay: immunoSEQ multiplex PCR; the TCRdb copy retains only in-frame clones and omits some. This sample has around 150,000 clones, with 80% to 90% found just once. The source material was peripheral blood. The receptors derive from a woman of 80 years or more with acute or convalescent COVID-19.

J is TRBJ2-2 and V is TRBV9, with 8 bases lining up with TRBD2. The V and J ends lost 1 base and 5 bases, in that order; junction bases with no gene match: 13. The CDR3 contains 18 residues. Germline CDR1 and CDR2: SGDLS and YYNGEE. CDR3 protein: CASSVFAMGSGGTGELFF. The CDR3 coding sequence is TGTGCCAGCAGCGTATTCGCGATGGGGAGCGGGGGTACCGGGGAGCTGTTTTTT.

A remark on this clone: Other DNA sequences in this sample translate to the same CDR3. The DNA for the CDR3 is TGTGCCAGCAGCTCGGGACTATTACAAGAGACCCAGTACTTC. Protein: CASSSGLLQETQYF. The rearrangement uses TRBV3-1 (or the pseudogene TRBV3-2) and TRBJ2-5; TRBD2 agrees at 7 bases. The CDR3 is made up of 14 amino acids. The germline V gene encodes CDR1 LGHDT and CDR2 YNNKEL (reference sequence). Trimming removed 5 bases from V and 2 bases from J; junction bases left unmatched: 5.

On this clone itself: One end of the junction varies from germline; a read error may be responsible. The V gene is TRBV7-7, the J gene TRBJ2-1; 16 nucleotides agree with TRBD2. Per the germline V gene, CDR1 is SSHAT and CDR2 is FNYEAQ (reference sequence). This CDR3 is 18 amino acids long. The DNA for the CDR3 is TGTGCTAGCAGCTTGGGGACTAGCGGGAGGGGGTCCTACAATGAGCAGTTCTTC. This sequence encodes CASSLGTSGRGSYNEQFF. The complete variable domain, with remaining parts taken from reference TRBV7-7 and TRBJ2-1, reads GAGVSQSPRYKVTKRGQDVTLRCDPISSHATLYWYQQALGQGPEFLTYFNYEAQPDKSGLPSDRFSAERPEGSISTLTIQRTEQRDSAMYRCASSLGTSGRGSYNEQFFGPGTRLTVL.

The gene calls are TRBV27 and TRBJ1-3; 8 bases are a match to TRBD1. Germline lookup yields CDR1 MNHEY and CDR2 SMNVEV (reference sequence). The CDR3 sequence is 15 residues long. The J segment lost 1 base and the V segment lost 5 bases, leaving 4 bases of the junction unmatched. The CDR3 DNA reads TGTGCCAGCAGTATTGACAGGGGATCTGGAAACACCATATATTTT. This gives the protein CASSIDRGSGNTIYF.

The chain recombines TRBV7-6 with TRBJ2-2; no reliable D call. Germline values: CDR1 SGHVS, CDR2 FNYEAQ. V was pared by 1 base and J by 0 bases, with 9 bases between. The CDR3 totals 16 residues. The CDR3: CASSLEFSPNTGELFF. The CDR3 DNA sequence: TGTGCCAGCAGCTTAGAGTTTAGCCCGAACACCGGGGAGCTGTTTTTT.

V and J are TRBV2 and TRBJ1-1; 7 bases match TRBD1. This CDR3 spans 14 amino acids. Germline V gives CDR1 SNHLY, CDR2 FYNNEI. With V trimmed by 5 bases and J by 1 base, 4 bases remained unmatched. In nucleotides, the CDR3 is TGTGCCAGCAGTTTCAGGGGGACGAACACTGAAGCTTTCTTT. This translates into CASSFRGTNTEAFF.

V usage is TRBV5-1 and J usage is TRBJ2-3; TRBD2 matches 11 bases. V was pared by 0 bases and J by 2 bases, with 11 bases of the junction left unmatched. In germline, CDR1 is SGHRS, CDR2 YFSETQ. The CDR3 loop spans 19 amino acids. The CDR3 nucleotides read TGCGCCAGCAGCTTGGGGCTAGCGGGAGGCCTCACCGTCACAGATACGCAGTATTTT. Its translation is CASSLGLAGGLTVTDTQYF. The full variable domain, its missing parts supplied by reference TRBV5-1 and TRBJ2-3, is KAGVTQTPRYLIKTRGQQVTLSCSPISGHRSVSWYQQTPGQGLQFLFEYFSETQRNKGNFPGRFSGRQFSNSRSEMNVSTLELGDSALYLCASSLGLAGGLTVTDTQYFGPGTRLTVL.

The V gene is TRBV6-6, the J gene TRBJ1-1; D uncertain. The V gene's germline CDR1 is MNHNY and CDR2 SVGAGI (reference sequence). V shed 6 bases and J shed 0 bases, with 11 bases lying between them. This CDR3 is built from 14 residues. The CDR3 here is CASSPRGMNTEAFF. The CDR3 bases are TGTGCCAGCAGCCCAAGAGGGATGAACACTGAAGCTTTCTTT.

As DNA, the CDR3 is TGTGCCAGCAGCCAGAACAGGGGTGAGGCACCCCTCCACTTT. Protein product: CASSQNRGEAPLHF. The chain uses TRBV7-9 and TRBJ1-6, with 7 bases that match TRBD1. V dropped 5 bases and J dropped 11; count of bases not matched to a gene: 9. This CDR3 contains 14 residues. Germline-derived CDR1 and CDR2 are SEHNR and FQNEAQ (reference sequence).

The chain has TRBV7-2 and TRBJ2-1; D is perhaps TRBD1 (5 bases). Trimming shortened V by 1 base and J by 6 bases, and 10 bases separated the two germline ends. The length of the CDR3 is 14 residues. CDR1 SGHTA and CDR2 FQGNSA come from the germline V gene. The CDR3 sequence is CASSLGRQTNEQFF. CDR3 DNA: TGTGCCAGCAGCTTAGGTCGACAGACCAATGAGCAGTTCTTC.

The gene calls are TRBV5-4 and TRBJ1-2; 11 nucleotides match TRBD1. The germline V gene has CDR1 SGHNT and CDR2 YYREEE (reference sequence). This CDR3 is 15 amino acids long. V was clipped by 4 bases and J by 5 bases; unmatched bases: 7. The CDR3: CASSPGTGGGYGYTF. The CDR3 coding sequence is TGTGCCAGCAGCCCCGGGACAGGGGGAGGTTATGGCTACACCTTC.

About this clone: One end of the junction fails to match germline, which may point to a read error. The rearrangement links TRBV7-7 to TRBJ2-5, with 9 positions matching TRBD2. The V gene's germline CDR1 is SSHAT and CDR2 FNYEAQ (reference sequence). CDR3 length equals 18 residues. The CDR3, as DNA: TGTGCTAGCAGCCGAGTTGGAAGGCTAGCGGGGACACAAGAGACCCAGTACTTC. It yields the protein CASSRVGRLAGTQETQYF.

This clone has just a few counts. J is TRBJ1-2 and V is TRBV4-1, with 7 bases lining up with TRBD1. There are 15 residues in the CDR3. Losses at the gene ends were 4 bases for V and 0 bases for J; bases not matched to a gene: 5. CDR1 and CDR2 from the germline V gene are MGHRA and YSYEKL. CDR3 sequence reads: CASSLDRAPNYGYTF. The CDR3 DNA reads TGCGCCAGCAGCCTCGACAGGGCACCTAACTATGGCTACACCTTC.

The rearrangement links TRBV19 to TRBJ1-1; D unresolved. The germline V gene has CDR1 LNHDA and CDR2 SQIVND (reference sequence). Trimming cost V 5 bases and J 1 base, with 11 bases left between them. The CDR3 spans 14 residues. CDR3 residues: CASSSQEENTEAFF. As DNA, the CDR3 is TGTGCCAGTAGTTCGCAGGAGGAGAACACTGAAGCTTTCTTT.

The V gene is TRBV24-1, the J gene TRBJ2-3; 8 nucleotides match TRBD2. V lost 5 bases and J lost 1; bases outside the gene matches: 4. The CDR3 extends over 15 amino acids. Looked up from germline, CDR1 is KGHDR and CDR2 is SFDVKD. CDR3 loop: CATSAGGQGTDTQYF. The CDR3 region has the DNA TGTGCCACCAGTGCGGGGGGGCAGGGCACAGATACGCAGTATTTT.

The rearrangement joins TRBV4-1 to TRBJ2-2; 7 bases line up with TRBD1. The V gene end was trimmed by 3 bases and the J gene end by 0 bases; junction bases not matched to a gene: 10. Germline CDR1 MGHRA, CDR2 YSYEKL. The CDR3 is 18 residues long. Here the CDR3 DNA reads TGCGCCAGCAGCCACCCGAATAGGGGGCTTGCGAACACCGGGGAGCTGTTTTTT. Translation: CASSHPNRGLANTGELFF.

CDR3 sequence: CSAPASYGYTF. The CDR3 bases are TGCAGTGCTCCCGCGTCGTATGGCTACACCTTC. V gene TRBV20-1 combines with J gene TRBJ1-2; D ambiguous. The germline V and J ends were trimmed by 5 bases and 5 bases, with 9 bases remaining between them. CDR1 DFQATT and CDR2 SNEGSKA come from the germline V gene (reference sequence). This CDR3 is 11 amino acids long.

This clone came up once. This rearrangement joins TRBV7-9 to TRBJ1-4; D is perhaps TRBD1 (5 bases). This CDR3 contains 15 residues. The V end was cut by 2 bases, the J end by 10 bases, with 17 bases between. In germline, CDR1 is SEHNR, CDR2 FQNEAQ (reference sequence). The CDR3 region has the DNA TGTGCCAGCAGCTTACTCCAGGGCAGGAGGGGAAAACTGTTTTTT. Its protein is CASSLLQGRRGKLFF.

The chain recombines TRBV6-5 with TRBJ1-2; 8 bases map to TRBD1. CDR3 size: 15 residues. The germline CDR1 and CDR2 sequences are MNHEY and SVGAGI. The ends lost 5 bases at V and 2 bases at J; junction bases unmatched: 7. Here the CDR3 reads CASSTGTGGNYGYTF. The CDR3, as DNA: TGTGCCAGCAGTACCGGGACAGGAGGAAACTATGGCTACACCTTC.

J is TRBJ2-2 and V is TRBV19; D is possibly TRBD1 (5 bases). This CDR3 is built from 14 residues. In germline, CDR1 is LNHDA, CDR2 SQIVND (reference sequence). V dropped 11 bases and J dropped 5 bases, with 18 bases sitting between them. DNA for the CDR3: TGTGCCGTTAAAAGAGACAGTGCGACCGGGGAGCTGTTTTTT. It yields the protein CAVKRDSATGELFF.

V usage is TRBV6-1 and J usage is TRBJ2-7; D ambiguous. This CDR3 has 12 amino acids. V was clipped by 3 bases and J by 0 bases, with 3 bases between them. Germline V gene lookup returns CDR1 MNHNS and CDR2 SASEGT. This CDR3 reads CASSDNSYEQYF. The CDR3 DNA sequence: TGTGCCAGCAGTGATAACTCCTACGAGCAGTACTTC.

V gene TRBV29-1 combines with J gene TRBJ1-2; D is undetermined. Germline CDR1 SQVTM, CDR2 ANQGSEA. The length of the CDR3 is 17 residues. Trimming left V 0 bases short and J 7 bases short, with 24 bases between. The CDR3 region has the DNA TGCAGCGTTGAAGATCAGGACGAATCTCTCCCCGCGGGTGGCTACACCTTC. Its protein is CSVEDQDESLPAGGYTF.

V and J are TRBV11-2 and TRBJ2-7; D is unresolved. Trimming left V 2 bases short and J 3 bases short, with 5 bases between. This CDR3 contains 12 residues. Germline V gene lookup returns CDR1 SGHAT and CDR2 FQNNGV. The CDR3: CASSLTSYEQYF. Here the CDR3 DNA reads TGTGCCAGCAGCTTAACCAGCTACGAGCAGTACTTC.

V gene TRBV4-1 combines with J gene TRBJ2-1; 12 bases match TRBD2. The CDR3 has 18 amino acids. The V gene end was trimmed by 2 bases and the J gene end by 9 bases; junction bases not matched to a gene: 14. Germline lookup yields CDR1 MGHRA and CDR2 YSYEKL. The CDR3 is CASSQTYATSGGPREQFF. In DNA form, the CDR3 reads TGCGCCAGCAGCCAAACCTATGCGACTAGCGGGGGCCCACGTGAGCAGTTCTTC.

This rearrangement joins TRBV28 to TRBJ1-2; the D gene is possibly TRBD1 (6 bases). Germline assignment: CDR1 MDHEN and CDR2 SYDVKM. This CDR3 has 16 residues. Trimming pared 1 base from V and 0 bases from J, leaving 12 bases between. CDR3 in DNA: TGTGCCAGCAGTTTATACTCGGGACATTCTAACTATGGCTACACCTTC. Protein sequence: CASSLYSGHSNYGYTF.